This TCR beta chain was sequenced during a study of CD8 T cells in ankylosing spondylitis. The study, taken as a whole, reports: Within ankylosing spondylitis blood, a TCR beta motif made up of roughly eight highly homologous variants appeared to be characteristic. As for the disease-linked clones, they showed a CD8+ phenotype and occurred at relatively low frequencies in peripheral blood. Matched ankylosing spondylitis synovial fluid reportedly showed significant enrichment of disease-linked clones.

This clonotype was found a few times. The antigen remains unidentified. With molecular barcodes, quantitative 5'-RACE was used to make the TCR beta libraries. From the 5' RACE reads, TCRdb called clonotypes with MiXCR, one entry per CDR3 protein. The table has hundreds of thousands of distinct CDR3 sequences, around 26% seen once. Trimming shortened V by 4 bases and J by 3 bases, and 12 bases separated the two germline ends. This CDR3 is built from 14 residues. Germline loops: CDR1 SQVTM, CDR2 ANQGSEA. The origin of this receptor is a male donor with ankylosing spondylitis. The chain uses TRBV29-1 and TRBJ2-2; D is unclear. The sequencing sample was made of blood, either unsorted or a sorted T cell fraction (not recorded which). DNA of the CDR3: TGCAGCGTTGGCAGGAGTGCGGACACCGGGGAGCTGTTTTTT. The encoded protein is CSVGRSADTGELFF.